Following are 16 T cell receptor beta chains from one sample sequenced in a study of post-analysis software for immune sequencing data. Study-level points and caveats: The study found TRBV5-6, TRBV5-1 and TRBV20-1 among five or six TRBV segments more frequent in patients than controls.

Prepared libraries of TCR beta cDNA carried unique molecular identifiers. TCRdb re-analysed the PCR reads in MiXCR, keeping a single row per CDR3 protein. The sample lists hundreds of thousands of distinct CDR3 sequences; 59% were seen once. Their antigens remain unidentified. The sequencing sample was made of blood. These TCRs come from a girl aged 2 to 10 with multiple sclerosis.

This clonotype has a handful of counts. The CDR3 DNA sequence: TGTGCCAGCAGCCCGGGACAGGTGGAGGGTGGCTACACCTTC. It is translated as CASSPGQVEGGYTF. J is TRBJ1-2 and V is TRBV7-2, with 8 positions matching TRBD1. The ends lost 5 bases at V and 7 bases at J; junction bases unmatched: 9. CDR1 and CDR2 from the germline V gene are SGHTA and FQGNSA. The CDR3 extends over 14 amino acids.

This clonotype was observed a handful of times. This chain links TRBV6-5 with TRBJ1-1, with D possibly being TRBD1 (6 bases). V dropped 5 bases and J dropped 0 bases, with 16 bases sitting between them. The CDR3 contains 16 residues. Germline V lookup: CDR1 MNHEY, CDR2 SVGAGI. The CDR3: CASSPTGTFLNTEAFF. CDR3 nucleotides: TGTGCCAGCAGTCCTACCGGGACATTTTTGAACACTGAAGCTTTCTTT.

The rearrangement joins TRBV20-1 to TRBJ2-1, with 10 nucleotides matching TRBD2. CDR1 and CDR2 from the germline V gene are DFQATT and SNEGSKA (reference sequence). There are 15 residues in the CDR3. Germline trimming cut 4 bases from V and 3 bases from J; bases unmatched to any gene: 6. The CDR3 region has the DNA TGCAGTGCTATCCCCCTAGCGGGAGTCTACAATGAGCAGTTCTTC. It specifies CSAIPLAGVYNEQFF.

In the case of this clonotype: Its ends do not fully match the called genes, so a read error is possible. The J gene is TRBJ2-1, the V gene TRBV29-1, with 7 bases aligning to TRBD2. The CDR3 spans 14 residues. Germline assignment: CDR1 SQVTM and CDR2 ANQGSEA. CDR3 DNA: TGCAGCGTTGGAGGGCGGGAGAGGGGCAATGAGCGGTTCTTC. It translates to CSVGGRERGNERFF.

This clonotype was observed a single time. The chain has TRBV6-2 or TRBV6-3 and TRBJ2-5, with 9 nucleotides matching TRBD2. This CDR3 region has 18 residues. In germline, CDR1 is MNHEY, CDR2 SVGEGT. J was trimmed by 6 bases and V by 2 bases; bases with no gene match: 16. CDR3: CASSYEARGGAGRKTQYF. CDR3 sequence (DNA): TGTGCCAGCAGTTACGAGGCTCGCGGGGGGGCCGGGCGAAAGACCCAGTACTTC.

V gene TRBV7-9 combines with J gene TRBJ2-7; perhaps TRBD2 as D (5 bases). Trimming shortened V by 6 bases and J by 0 bases, and 9 bases separated the two germline ends. Per the germline V gene, CDR1 is SEHNR and CDR2 is FQNEAQ (reference sequence). This CDR3 has 13 amino acids. CDR3 sequence: CASREGNSYEQYF. The CDR3 DNA reads TGTGCCAGCAGAGAGGGCAACTCCTACGAGCAGTACTTC. The full variable domain, completed using reference TRBV7-9 and TRBJ2-7, is DTGVSQNPRHKITKRGQNVTFRCDPISEHNRLYWYRQTLGQGPEFLTYFQNEAQLEKSRLLSDRFSAERPKGSFSTLEIQRTEQGDSAMYLCASREGNSYEQYFGPGTRLTVT.

The chain couples TRBV7-9 to TRBJ1-1; TRBD1 matches at 8 bases. V lost 1 base, J lost 4 bases, and 11 bases stayed unmatched. The germline V gene has CDR1 SEHNR and CDR2 FQNEAQ (reference sequence). The CDR3 consists of 17 residues. For the CDR3, the DNA is TGTGCCAGCAGCTTAGGGACGACAGGGGTAGGCGGCACTGAAGCTTTCTTT. The encoded protein is CASSLGTTGVGGTEAFF.

This clonotype was seen only a few times. The chain joins TRBV20-1 to TRBJ1-2, with 9 nucleotides matching TRBD1. Losses at the gene ends were 6 bases for V and 0 bases for J; bases not matched to a gene: 5. Germline lookup yields CDR1 DFQATT and CDR2 SNEGSKA (reference sequence). This CDR3 is 14 amino acids long. Written as DNA, the CDR3 is TGCAGTGCCCCGGACAGGGGAACTAACTATGGCTACACCTTC. This codes for CSAPDRGTNYGYTF.

The V gene is TRBV6-4, the J gene TRBJ2-5, with TRBD2 matching 11 bases. Germline CDR1 is MRHNA and CDR2 is SNTAGT. The CDR3 length is 14 residues. V lost 8 bases, J lost 4 bases, and 6 bases stayed unmatched. The CDR3 here is CASRAGLAVETQYF. CDR3 DNA: TGTGCCAGCCGGGCGGGACTAGCGGTAGAGACCCAGTACTTC.

The chain has TRBV21-1 and TRBJ1-4; TRBD1, the table's D call, was not compared with the DNA. TRBV21-1 is a pseudogene. The CDR3 covers 18 residues. The CDR3 DNA sequence: TGTGCCAGCAGCAGACTTTTCGACCGACAGGGCTTGCGTGAAAAACTGTTTTTT. This translates into CASSRLFDRQGLREKLFF.

The chain links TRBV18 to TRBJ2-7; weak D call: TRBD1 (5 bases). The length of the CDR3 is 13 residues. Trimming left V 3 bases short and J 4 bases short, with 10 bases between. Germline lookup yields CDR1 KGHSH and CDR2 LQKENI. The CDR3 spells CASSPAGQYEQYF. CDR3 nucleotides: TGTGCCAGCTCACCGGCAGGGCAGTACGAGCAGTACTTC.

This clonotype occurred a few times. The CDR3 here is CSVAQSHGYTF. The CDR3 nucleotides read TGCAGCGTTGCACAGTCGCATGGCTACACCTTC. This chain uses TRBV29-1 with TRBJ1-2; D remains ambiguous. CDR3 size: 11 residues. Germline CDR1 and CDR2: SQVTM and ANQGSEA. Trimming stripped 4 bases from V and 6 bases from J, with 9 bases between.

The V call is TRBV7-9, the J call TRBJ2-7, with D possibly TRBD1 on 5 matching bases. Germline values: CDR1 SEHNR, CDR2 FQNEAQ (reference sequence). V was pared by 8 bases and J by 0 bases, with 11 bases between. CDR3 size: 13 residues. CDR3 sequence (DNA): TGTGCCAGCGCCCTAGGGGCCTCCTACGAGCAGTACTTC. As protein: CASALGASYEQYF.

To note about this clonotype: The junction differs from germline at one of its ends, possibly a read error. V usage is TRBV7-7 and J usage is TRBJ1-1; D gene unclear. CDR1 is SSHAT, CDR2 FNYEAQ, per germline (reference sequence). The CDR3 covers 14 residues. The CDR3 DNA follows: TGTGCTAGCAGCTTAGATCTGGGCAGCACTGAAGCTTTCTTT. Translation gives CASSLDLGSTEAFF.

For this clonotype: Its ends do not fully match the called genes, so a read error is possible. The chain recombines TRBV7-2 with TRBJ2-7; 12 nucleotides match TRBD2. The CDR3 sequence is 15 residues long. CDR1 is SGHTA and CDR2 is FQGNSA in the germline V gene. In DNA form, the CDR3 reads TGTGCCAACAGCTCTTCTAGCGGGGGGGTCTACGAGCAGTACTTC. This translates into CANSSSSGGVYEQYF. The full variable domain, rest sourced from reference TRBV7-2 and TRBJ2-7, is GAGVSQSPSNKVTEKGKDVELRCDPISGHTALYWYRQSLGQGLEFLIYFQGNSAPDKSGLPSDRFSAERTGGSVSTLTIQRTQQEDSAVYLCANSSSSGGVYEQYFGPGTRLTVT.

J is TRBJ2-7 and V is TRBV6-1; TRBD2 matches 10 bases. The germline V gene has CDR1 MNHNS and CDR2 SASEGT. The length of the CDR3 is 15 residues. Trimming removed 5 bases from V and 5 bases from J; junction bases left unmatched: 9. The DNA for the CDR3 is TGTGCCAGCAGTAGCGGGAGGGCTTCCTTGGACGAGCAGTACTTC. Its protein product is CASSSGRASLDEQYF.